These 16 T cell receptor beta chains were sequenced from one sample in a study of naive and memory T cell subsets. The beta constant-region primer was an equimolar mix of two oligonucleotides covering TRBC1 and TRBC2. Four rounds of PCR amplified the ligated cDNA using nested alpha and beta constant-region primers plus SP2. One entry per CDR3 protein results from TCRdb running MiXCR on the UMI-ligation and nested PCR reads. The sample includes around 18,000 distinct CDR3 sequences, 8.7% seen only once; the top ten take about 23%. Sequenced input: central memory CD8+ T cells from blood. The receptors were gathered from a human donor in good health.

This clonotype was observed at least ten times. The CDR3 loop is CSARGGLAGTSYEQYF. The DNA of the CDR3 is TGCAGTGCTAGAGGGGGGCTAGCGGGAACCTCCTACGAGCAGTACTTC. The chain employs TRBV20-1 and TRBJ2-7, with 9 nucleotides matching TRBD2. Trimming took 1 base from V and 0 from J; bases not matched to a gene: 7. CDR3 length: 16 residues. The germline CDR1 and CDR2 sequences are DFQATT and SNEGSKA (reference sequence).

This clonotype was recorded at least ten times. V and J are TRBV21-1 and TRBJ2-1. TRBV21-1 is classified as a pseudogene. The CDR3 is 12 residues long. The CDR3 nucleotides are TGTGCCAGCAGCCCTACGATTCCTGAGCAGTTCTTC. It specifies CASSPTIPEQFF.

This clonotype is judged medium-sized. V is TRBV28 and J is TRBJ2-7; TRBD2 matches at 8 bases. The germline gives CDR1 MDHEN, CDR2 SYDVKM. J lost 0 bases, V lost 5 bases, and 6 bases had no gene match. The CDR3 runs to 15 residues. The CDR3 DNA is TGTGCCAGCAGTATCCTCGGGGGGGGCTCCTACGAGCAGTACTTC. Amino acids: CASSILGGGSYEQYF.

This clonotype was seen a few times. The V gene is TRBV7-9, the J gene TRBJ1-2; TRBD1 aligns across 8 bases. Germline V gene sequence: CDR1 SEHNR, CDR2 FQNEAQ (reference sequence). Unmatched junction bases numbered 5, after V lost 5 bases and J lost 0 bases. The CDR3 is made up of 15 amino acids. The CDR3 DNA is TGTGCCAGCAGCCCCGGGACAGGTCCTAACTATGGCTACACCTTC. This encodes CASSPGTGPNYGYTF. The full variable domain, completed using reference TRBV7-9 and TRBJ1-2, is DTGVSQNPRHKITKRGQNVTFRCDPISEHNRLYWYRQTLGQGPEFLTYFQNEAQLEKSRLLSDRFSAERPKGSFSTLEIQRTEQGDSAMYLCASSPGTGPNYGYTFGSGTRLTVV.

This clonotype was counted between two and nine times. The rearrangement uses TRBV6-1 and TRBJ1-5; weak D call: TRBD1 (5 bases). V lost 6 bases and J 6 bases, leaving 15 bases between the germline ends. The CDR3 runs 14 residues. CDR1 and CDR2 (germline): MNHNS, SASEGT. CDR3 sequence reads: CASRPPGSGQPQHF. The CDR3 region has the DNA TGTGCCAGCAGGCCCCCAGGGTCCGGTCAGCCCCAGCATTTT.

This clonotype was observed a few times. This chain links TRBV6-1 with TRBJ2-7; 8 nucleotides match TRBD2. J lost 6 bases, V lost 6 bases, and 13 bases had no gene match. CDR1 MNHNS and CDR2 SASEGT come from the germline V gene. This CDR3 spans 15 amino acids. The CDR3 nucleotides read TGTGCCAGCAGAAAGGACGGATTTAGCGGGATCGAGCAGTACTTC. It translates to CASRKDGFSGIEQYF.

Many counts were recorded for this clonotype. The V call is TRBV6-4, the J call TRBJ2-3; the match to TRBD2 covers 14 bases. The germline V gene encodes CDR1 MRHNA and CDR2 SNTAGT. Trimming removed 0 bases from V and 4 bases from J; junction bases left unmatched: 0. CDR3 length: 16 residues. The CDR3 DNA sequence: TGTGCCAGCAGTGACTCGACTAGCGGGGGGGCAGATACGCAGTATTTT. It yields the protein CASSDSTSGGADTQYF.

The CDR3 region has the DNA TGTGCCAGCAGTGTCGGGGAAGGGGCGAGTACGCAGTATTTT. Translation: CASSVGEGASTQYF. The chain couples TRBV6-4 to TRBJ2-3; possibly TRBD1 or TRBD2 for D (5 bases each). V was cut by 4 bases and J by 8 bases, with 16 bases left in between. This CDR3 region has 14 residues. Looked up from germline, CDR1 is MRHNA and CDR2 is SNTAGT.

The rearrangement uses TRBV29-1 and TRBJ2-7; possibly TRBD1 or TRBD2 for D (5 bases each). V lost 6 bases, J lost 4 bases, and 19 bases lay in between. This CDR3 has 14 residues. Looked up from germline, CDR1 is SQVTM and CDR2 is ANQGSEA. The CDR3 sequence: CSVEVWQGGYEQYF. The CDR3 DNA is TGCAGCGTGGAGGTGTGGCAGGGTGGTTACGAGCAGTACTTC.

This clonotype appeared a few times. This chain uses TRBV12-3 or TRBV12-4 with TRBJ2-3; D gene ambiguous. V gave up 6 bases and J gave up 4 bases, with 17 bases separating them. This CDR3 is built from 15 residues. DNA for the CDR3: TGTGCCAGCAGCCATACACCTAGAGAGGCAGATACGCAGTATTTT. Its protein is CASSHTPREADTQYF.

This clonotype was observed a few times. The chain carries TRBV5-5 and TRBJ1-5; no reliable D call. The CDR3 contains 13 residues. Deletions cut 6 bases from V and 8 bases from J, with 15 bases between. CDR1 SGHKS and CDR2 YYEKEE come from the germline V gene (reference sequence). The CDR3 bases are TGTGCCAGCATCCTGCGGGGTCGGAAGCCCCAGCATTTT. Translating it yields CASILRGRKPQHF.

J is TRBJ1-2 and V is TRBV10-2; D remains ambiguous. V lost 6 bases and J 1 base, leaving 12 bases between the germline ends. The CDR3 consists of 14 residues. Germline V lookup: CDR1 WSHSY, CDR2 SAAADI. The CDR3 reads CASSGVVFNYGYTF. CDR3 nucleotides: TGCGCCAGCAGCGGCGTAGTCTTTAACTATGGCTACACCTTC.

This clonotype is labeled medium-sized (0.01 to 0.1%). In DNA, the CDR3 is TGTGCCAGTAAGCAGCGAGGCTACACCTTC. Its translation is CASKQRGYTF. The chain recombines TRBV19 with TRBJ1-2; D remains ambiguous. In germline, CDR1 is LNHDA, CDR2 SQIVND (reference sequence). The CDR3 has 10 amino acids. Trimming left V 7 bases short and J 8 bases short, with 8 bases between.

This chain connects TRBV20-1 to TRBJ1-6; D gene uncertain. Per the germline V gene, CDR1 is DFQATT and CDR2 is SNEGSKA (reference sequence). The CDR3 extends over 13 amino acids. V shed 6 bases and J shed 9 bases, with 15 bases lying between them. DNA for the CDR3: TGCAGTGCAGGAGGGCAGGAGAGTTCACCCCTCCACTTT. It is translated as CSAGGQESSPLHF.

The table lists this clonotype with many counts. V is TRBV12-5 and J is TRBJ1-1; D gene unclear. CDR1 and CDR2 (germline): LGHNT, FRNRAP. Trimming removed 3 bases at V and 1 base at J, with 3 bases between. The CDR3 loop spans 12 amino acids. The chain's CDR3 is CASGFENTEAFF. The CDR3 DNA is TGTGCTAGTGGTTTTGAGAACACTGAAGCTTTCTTT. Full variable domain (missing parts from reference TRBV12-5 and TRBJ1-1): DARVTQTPRHKVTEMGQEVTMRCQPILGHNTVFWYRQTMMQGLELLAYFRNRAPLDDSGMPKDRFSAEMPDATLATLKIQPSEPRDSAVYFCASGFENTEAFFGQGTRLTVV.

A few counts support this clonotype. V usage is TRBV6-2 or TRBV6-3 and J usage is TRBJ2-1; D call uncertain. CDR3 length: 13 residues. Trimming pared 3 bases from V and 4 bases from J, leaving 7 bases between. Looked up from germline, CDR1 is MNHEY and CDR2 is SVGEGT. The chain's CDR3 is CASSYDTYNEQFF. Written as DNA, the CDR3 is TGTGCCAGCAGTTATGACACTTACAATGAGCAGTTCTTC.